This paragraph covers one T cell receptor (beta chain) sequence. It lacks a known antigen. These data belong to a study of cytomegalovirus exposure and HLA in healthy donors (dated by TCRdb to 2017 to 2019). Study-level background: In an earlier analysis of roughly 500 of the donors, 276 Gb of sequence data and 90 million to 120 million unique TCR beta sequences from 150 million to 200 million T cells were reported. The study used immunosequencing to profile the T cell repertoires of more than 650 subjects and linked those repertoires to cytomegalovirus serostatus. In an earlier analysis of 500 to 650 of the donors, high-throughput TCR beta sequencing was used to judge whether each TCR beta V gene segment behaved as functional or pseudogenic. Donor age, sex, ethnicity and CMV serostatus were collected together with the repertoire data. Roughly five DR-DQ haplotypes were handled as single units for association and clustering, since linkage in the cohort was strong. All discovery cohort repertoires had been generated on a single sequencing platform. The study aimed to test whether cataloging public T cell receptors could reveal signatures of past pathogen exposure. HLA typing covered class I and class II loci at four-digit resolution. The number of donors typed differed by locus, with 629-630 for A, B, C, DRB1 and DQB1, roughly 550 for DQA1, nearly 610 for DPA1, and approximately 470 for DPB1. A later genetic analysis used genome-wide SNP genotypes for about 60% of the roughly 700 donors, treating that subset as a discovery cohort. Across 300 to 500 genotyped donors of the cohort, an average of roughly 250,000 unique TCR beta nucleotide sequences per donor were sequenced, and 15% to 20% of those sequences were non-productive. In a later analysis, previously published TCR beta repertoires from about 640 donors were re-analyzed and high-resolution HLA genotyping was added so that TCR occurrence patterns could be studied. To predict cytomegalovirus infection status, the study brought together high-throughput TCR immunosequencing, statistical association of individual TCRs with disease status, and machine learning. A separate validation cohort of approximately 120 different subjects was used in addition to the approximately 640-subject first cohort. In the later analysis, no new phenotypic data were used to find candidate immune exposures; instead, reliance was placed on TCR beta sequences and their occurrence across donors. Of the 300 to 400 genotyped donors, 65% to 90% fell in the genetic ancestry cluster associated with self-reported Caucasian donors. About 320 gigabases of sequencing data and tens of millions of unique TCR sequences were included in an early release covering several hundred HLA-typed donors. Here is what the overall study found, with its caveats: This cohort had only TCR beta chains sequenced, and the lack of alpha or paired-chain data limited which features could be detected. It was suggested by the authors that the approach could potentially be generalized to other disease states and immunological phenotypes. Compared with equally common non-associated chains, HLA-associated TCR beta chains in a later analysis were more clonally expanded and had lower generation probabilities. In both the original and validation cohorts, the classifier was reported to diagnose cytomegalovirus status with high specificity and sensitivity. Linkage disequilibrium might explain the correlated functional status among segregating V segments, but an unknown experimental factor could not be ruled out. Because HLA typing was unavailable for some donors at each locus, only the typed subset was used in association tests. An earlier analysis of several hundred of the donors showed that most TCR beta V segments appeared in productive rearrangements either about 87% or about 30% of the time, which broadly matched IMGT annotations. The sequencing pipeline was judged likely to have produced a cluster of highly shared sequence variants as a technical artifact. According to a later analysis, parvovirus B19, influenza, CMV and Epstein-Barr virus appeared linked to several top co-occurrence clusters. A later analysis found that most CMV-associated TCR beta chains appeared HLA-restricted, with HLA associations seemingly driven largely by CMV exposure. A further reported finding was that TCR beta sequences accurately predicted the HLA-A and HLA-B alleles for most subjects in the first cohort. The earlier analysis of about 600 of the donors excluded approximately 15 rarely observed V segments, including chromosome 9 orphons, because counts were too low. For the cohort, immune exposure information was limited to CMV serostatus. A later genetic analysis associated a missense DCLRE1C variant with V-gene and J-gene trimming of TCR beta chains, and an independent cohort replicated the association. The study listed approximately 150 TCR beta chains as associated with cytomegalovirus. Strong co-occurrence of HLA alleles, especially DR and DQ, made assigning TCR associations to individual alleles difficult. Most TCR sequences were observed very rarely across donors, whereas some public TCRs were present in many individuals. In a later analysis, TCR association rates were found to vary across HLA loci, with the most associated TCRs seen for DRB1 alleles and the fewest for HLA-C alleles. At a false discovery rate of 0.05, a later analysis linked about 16,000 TCR beta sequences to specific HLA alleles. Roughly uniform sequencing depth across donors was assumed in presence/absence analyses, although this assumption may not hold. Compared with the 666-donor mean, donors in an Asian-associated ancestry cluster had fewer N-insertions in productive TCRs, according to a later genetic analysis. Some IMGT-functional V segments, including TRBV6-2 and TRBV6-3, could not be told apart with the 87-base-pair reads, so those segments were excluded. Three of the identified cytomegalovirus-associated TCR beta chains were confirmed in vitro to be specific for cytomegalovirus antigens.

The cohort comprised more than 550 healthy bone marrow donors. At the time of sampling, all cohort members were nominally healthy, though unrecorded immune exposures were likely present. The donor was CMV seronegative and was included in the group of under 450 seronegative cohort members. Every donor gave a peripheral blood sample, and the peripheral blood mononuclear cells from that sample were used for TCR beta sequencing. The Qiagen DNeasy Blood Extraction Kit was used to extract genomic DNA from the blood cell samples. The library relied on the immunoSEQ multiplex PCR assay. For the multiplex PCR, a mixture combining 60 forward primers for TCR Vbeta segments and 13 reverse primers for TCR Jbeta segments was used. Amplification of the CDR3 region of rearranged TCR beta genes was performed with a multiplex PCR assay on genomic DNA. On the Illumina HiSeq System, the amplified TCR beta libraries were sequenced as 87-base-pair reads. The study's processing was this. In a later analysis, some 80 million unique TCR beta chains were counted across the roughly 610 repertoires, and roughly 11 million of these chains were shared by at least two donors. Raw reads were error-corrected and collapsed into unique sequences by a nearest-neighbor algorithm in which closely related sequences were merged to remove PCR and sequencing errors. CDR3 sequences were aligned to IMGT reference sequences to assign V, D and J gene segments. For a sequence to be retained, a match of at least six nucleotides to both a V gene segment and a J gene segment was required. A rearrangement counted as productive if the CDR3 had no stop codons and remained in frame with V and J, and every other rearrangement counted as non-productive. Following IMGT convention, CDR3 was defined as the stretch from the second conserved V-encoded cysteine up to the conserved J-encoded phenylalanine. In an earlier analysis of 500 to 650 of the donors, sequences lacking an unambiguous match to a single V gene segment were excluded. In an earlier analysis of roughly 600 of the donors, a V segment was called functional when productive rearrangements were above 56.7%, and segregating when the standard deviation between donors exceeded 5%. To diagnose cytomegalovirus status from the catalog of TCR beta chain sequences, a statistical classification framework was built. In a later analysis, V and J genes were assigned by comparing TCR nucleotide sequences against IMGT/GENE-DB human TR gene sequences. The TCRdist pipeline was used in a later analysis to assign CDR3 sequences and most-parsimonious VDJ recombination scenarios. In a later analysis, every TCR beta chain was defined by the combination of its CDR3 amino acid sequence and its V-gene family, and reads without a unique V-gene family were dropped. As a way to deal with suspected cross-contamination and a sequencing artifact, a later analysis dropped roughly 600 nucleotide sequences that were highly shared and had low generation probability. A later analysis calculated a clonal expansion index for each public chain from normalized within-repertoire ranks of inferred template counts. In a later analysis, generation probabilities were computed using a VDJ recombination model fitted to out-of-frame rearrangements, and the results were checked against IGoR. In a later analysis, TCR-TCR, TCR-HLA and TCR-CMV co-occurrence was scored with hypergeometric tests, and a repertoire-size bias correction was applied to TCR pairs. False discovery rates were estimated in a later analysis by permuting HLA or CMV assignments 20 times. In a later analysis, co-occurring TCRs were grouped with DBSCAN, and TCRdist sequence similarity was added when clustering was performed within HLA-allele-positive subsets. Repertoires with fewer than 30,000 or more than 120,000 public chains, plus five repertoires with anomalous nucleotide sharing, were excluded from co-occurrence clustering. TCRdb took over this immuneACCESS table, retaining in-frame rearrangements with V and J assigned. Such tables are incomplete; in checked studies, under half of the missing clones stem from an unresolved V gene, and the remainder is unexplained. V and J calls and clone size follow that table, whereas D and trimming were derived from the DNA. The record for this sample contains 150,000 or so clones. The ten largest clones take up approximately 1.5% of the sample.

Per the germline V gene (reference sequence), DFQATT is the CDR1 and SNEGSKA is the CDR2. Trimming takes 4 bases from V and 9 bases from J, and the germline ends sit 13 bases apart. From cysteine to phenylalanine, the CDR3 is 11 amino acids long. Of the read, only the CDR3 DNA is kept; its 33 bases are in frame from base 1. Specimen: PBMCs. The chain was built from TRBV20-1 and TRBJ2-7, with a tentative D gene TRBD1 over 6 matching bases. The sequence was obtained from a woman between 50 and 59 years old in good health and CMV-seronegative. The DNA sequence follows: TGCAGTGCTACCAGGGGCTCGCGGCAGTACTTC. This yields the protein CSATRGSRQYF.